The 8 T cell receptor beta chains presented below share a single source sample, sequenced in a study of blood T cells in healthy people across ages (dated by TCRdb to 2013 to 2016). The protocol used for the library was 5' RACE. Sequencing used an Illumina HiSeq 2500. A second roughly 6 to 11 cycle PCR used a sample-barcoded 5' primer and a J-beta primer mix. TCRdb reprocessed the public reads (quality trimming at Q25 with fastp, clone calling with MiXCR) and kept in-frame beta chains. Rows merge per CDR3 protein into single entries with the most common DNA and genes. This sample gives roughly 2 million distinct CDR3 sequences in total; around 50% of them show up just once. The ten largest clones add up to around 2.1% of the sample. Sequenced sample: blood. Every receptor here comes from a woman aged 40 to 50 in good health.

The rearrangement joins TRBV5-1 to TRBJ2-7, with D maybe TRBD2 (5 bases). The ends were cut back, 4 bases at V and 0 bases at J, with 23 bases in the middle. Germline assignment: CDR1 SGHRS and CDR2 YFSETQ. The CDR3 contains 18 residues. CDR3 protein: CASSGTTDSLPYSYEQYF. CDR3 sequence (DNA): TGCGCCAGCAGCGGCACCACGGACTCGCTCCCCTACTCCTACGAGCAGTACTTC. Full variable domain (rest looked up from reference TRBV5-1 and TRBJ2-7): KAGVTQTPRYLIKTRGQQVTLSCSPISGHRSVSWYQQTPGQGLQFLFEYFSETQRNKGNFPGRFSGRQFSNSRSEMNVSTLELGDSALYLCASSGTTDSLPYSYEQYFGPGTRLTVT.

Comment on this clonotype: One junction end does not reproduce the germline sequence, and a read error may be involved. This chain links TRBV7-7 with TRBJ2-7; 8 bases are a match to TRBD2. This CDR3 contains 15 residues. CDR1 SSHAT and CDR2 FNYEAQ come from the germline V gene (reference sequence). The CDR3 is CASSLGRGASYEQYF. DNA of the CDR3: TGTGCTAGCAGCTTAGGGCGGGGGGCCTCCTACGAGCAGTACTTC.

This clonotype was recorded only once. It is unclear where the CDR3 begins or ends on the DNA, so no DNA is shown, and the CDR3 is as TCRdb lists it. This chain links TRBV7-2 with TRBJ1-2. Ends included, the CDR3 has 12 residues. Looked up from germline, CDR1 is SGHTA and CDR2 is FQGNSA. This CDR3 is CASSFFGEGYTF.

This clonotype was seen a single time. The CDR3 DNA reads TGTGCCAGCGTTCCTCCCAGACACGGGAACACTGAAGCTTTCTTT. This gives the protein CASVPPRHGNTEAFF. J is TRBJ1-1 and V is TRBV11-1, with D uncertain. Germline CDR1 is SGHAT and CDR2 is FQDESV (reference sequence). The CDR3 is 15 amino acids. Trimming removed 8 bases from V and 1 base from J, with 17 bases in between.

The chain is built from TRBV20-1 and TRBJ2-5, with 11 bases that match TRBD2. The CDR3 has 14 amino acids. J lost 1 base, V lost 3 bases, and 1 base had no gene match. Germline-derived CDR1 and CDR2 are DFQATT and SNEGSKA (reference sequence). The CDR3 region has the DNA TGCAGTGCTAGTAGCGGGGGGGCCCAAGAGACCCAGTACTTC. It specifies CSASSGGAQETQYF.

Here the CDR3 DNA reads TGTGCCAGCAGTCCCTTTGGAGGGGTCGGTCAGCCCCAGCATTTT. As protein: CASSPFGGVGQPQHF. This sequence joins TRBV12-3 or TRBV12-4 and TRBJ1-5; the D gene is possibly TRBD1 (5 bases). This CDR3 comprises 15 residues. V lost 5 bases to trimming and J lost 6 bases, with 17 bases between them.

The V gene is TRBV6-5, the J gene TRBJ1-1, with D possibly being TRBD1 (6 bases). Between the trimmed V and J ends, which lost 4 bases and 10 bases, there was a span of 16 bases. There are 13 residues in the CDR3. Germline V lookup: CDR1 MNHEY, CDR2 SVGAGI. The CDR3 loop is CASSSFLQGVAFF. Written as DNA, the CDR3 is TGTGCCAGCAGTTCATTCTTACAGGGAGTAGCTTTCTTT.

As for this clonotype: One base away lies a much larger clone, so this may be a sequencing read error. The rearrangement joins TRBV4-2 to TRBJ2-3, with 7 positions matching TRBD2. This CDR3 comprises 16 residues. The ends lost 1 base at V and 0 bases at J; junction bases unmatched: 4. Per germline, CDR1 LGHNA and CDR2 YNFKEQ. CDR3 in DNA: TGTGCCAGCAGCCAAGTTGGCGGGGGAAGCACAGATACGCAGTATTTT. It yields the protein CASSQVGGGSTDTQYF.